This TCR beta chain was found in a study of T cells after somatic rescue of genetic block. V lost 1 base, J lost 3 bases, and 6 bases stayed unmatched. The CDR3 length is 16 residues. CDR1 and CDR2 from the germline V gene are SGHAT and FQNNGV. Sequenced by immunoSEQ multiplex PCR; TCRdb stores in-frame clones only, minus some. The sample gives 70,000 or so clones, 90% to 95% of which show up once; 3% is in the top ten. The chain combines TRBV11-2 with TRBJ2-7; 10 bases map to TRBD2. Sequenced sample: peripheral blood mononuclear cells (PBMCs). This receptor was identified in a man in his forties. CDR3 in DNA: TGTGCCAGCAGCTTAGTCGCTAGCGGGAGAGTCTACGAGCAGTACTTC. As protein: CASSLVASGRVYEQYF.